This paragraph reports one TCR beta chain. Its antigen is undetermined. This sample was taken from a study of T cell responses to AZD1222 COVID-19 vaccine. General observations from the study: The donors showed a predominance of white British ancestry and of females, with possible underestimation of clonal diversity. Targeting of unmutated variant regions was reportedly seen in nearly half of spike-specific TCRs.

The table came from immunoSEQ multiplex PCR; TCRdb's copy has only in-frame clones and leaves some out. Here the sample spans more than 80,000 clones, just over 85% being singletons. Germline V CDR1 and CDR2: MNHNS, SASEGT. The length of the CDR3 is 18 residues. V was pared by 0 bases and J by 0 bases, with 8 bases of the junction left unmatched. The origin of this receptor is an adult in good health. Sequences were derived from peripheral blood, sampled on day 0 of AZD1222 vaccination. The chain is built from TRBV6-1 and TRBJ2-3, with 8 bases lining up with TRBD2. The CDR3 protein is CASSEAGGRPASTDTQYF. The CDR3 DNA reads TGTGCCAGCAGTGAAGCGGGCGGGAGGCCCGCGAGCACAGATACGCAGTATTTT.